The rows below give T cell receptor beta chains drawn from one sample of a study of cytomegalovirus exposure and HLA in healthy donors. Some clones are missing from TCRdb's copy, which holds only in-frame ones; the method was immunoSEQ multiplex PCR. This table holds over 150,000 clones. The specimen sequenced was PBMCs. These receptors were taken from a boy between 10 and 17 years old in good health and CMV-seronegative. Both conserved end residues are part of each CDR3. A D gene is named only where the DNA matches it firmly.

V gene	D gene	J gene	CDR3 protein	CDR3 DNA
TRBV6-1	NA	TRBJ2-1	CASSQTGEAYNEQFF	TGTGCCAGCAGCCAAACGGGGGAGGCCTACAATGAGCAGTTCTTC
TRBV7-6	TRBD2	TRBJ2-7	CASSLGTSGVYSRPYEQYF	TGTGCCAGCAGCTTAGGGACTAGCGGGGTGTACTCGCGGCCCTACGAGCAGTACTTC
TRBV29-1	NA	TRBJ2-1	CSSESGEQFF	TGCAGCTCAGAGTCGGGTGAGCAGTTCTTC
TRBV11-2	NA	TRBJ2-7	CASSTDRNDEQYF	TGTGCCAGCAGCACCGACAGGAACGACGAGCAGTACTTC
TRBV9	NA	TRBJ1-2	CASSPNNYGYTF	TGTGCCAGCAGCCCAAATAACTATGGCTACACCTTC
TRBV2	NA	TRBJ1-5	CASSEPTIRLGASSNQPQHF	TGTGCCAGCAGTGAACCGACCATCCGGTTGGGGGCGTCAAGCAATCAGCCCCAGCATTTT
TRBV11-1	NA	TRBJ2-7	CASSLARGYEQYF	TGTGCCAGCAGCTTAGCGAGAGGTTACGAGCAGTACTTC
TRBV18	TRBD1	TRBJ1-2	CASSQDREYNGYTF	TGTGCCAGCTCCCAAGACAGGGAATATAATGGCTACACCTTC
TRBV11-2	TRBD2	TRBJ2-7	CASRGPGTSGGFSSYEQYF	TGTGCCAGCAGGGGACCCGGGACTAGCGGGGGCTTCAGCTCCTACGAGCAGTACTTC
TRBV5-1	TRBD1	TRBJ1-3	CASSLSTGGITGNTIYF	TGCGCCAGCAGTCTTTCGACAGGGGGGATTACTGGAAACACCATATATTTT
TRBV5-6	NA	TRBJ1-4	CASSLVSVNEKLFF	TGTGCCAGCAGCTTGGTCTCCGTTAATGAAAAACTGTTTTTT
TRBV7-9	TRBD1	TRBJ2-7	CASSLGTGFRREQYF	TGTGCCAGCAGCTTAGGGACAGGATTTCGGAGGGAGCAGTACTTC
TRBV5-1	NA	TRBJ2-7	CASSLGAGYEQYF	TGCGCCAGCAGCCTAGGAGCCGGCTACGAGCAGTACTTC
TRBV5-1	NA	TRBJ2-7	CASSLLGQSPRDEQYF	TGCGCCAGCAGCCTACTAGGGCAGAGCCCAAGGGACGAGCAGTACTTC
TRBV30	NA	TRBJ2-7	CAWSWAGSNEQYF	TGTGCCTGGAGTTGGGCGGGGAGCAACGAGCAGTACTTC
TRBV5-6	TRBD1	TRBJ2-5	CASSYGQGQETQYF	TGTGCCAGCAGCTACGGACAGGGTCAAGAGACCCAGTACTTC
TRBV27	NA	TRBJ1-2	CASSPTGNYGYTF	TGTGCCAGCAGTCCGACTGGGAACTATGGCTACACCTTC
TRBV11-2	NA	TRBJ1-1	CASSPGHFNTEAFF	TGTGCCAGCAGCCCGGGACACTTCAACACTGAAGCTTTCTTT
TRBV20-1	NA	TRBJ2-7	CSAQQGYEQYF	TGCAGTGCCCAGCAGGGTTACGAGCAGTACTTC
TRBV6-5	NA	TRBJ2-7	CASGSYEQYF	TGTGCCAGCGGTTCATACGAGCAGTACTTC
TRBV19	TRBD1	TRBJ1-5	CASSRSDGQGWNQPQHF	TGTGCCAGTAGTCGTTCGGACGGACAGGGTTGGAATCAGCCCCAGCATTTT
TRBV4-1	NA	TRBJ2-3	CASRSPTRGDTQYF	TGCGCCAGCAGGTCCCCGACCCGGGGAGATACGCAGTATTTT
TRBV14	TRBD2	TRBJ2-7	CASSPPLAGGPTSYEQYF	TGTGCCAGCAGCCCCCCCCTAGCGGGGGGCCCTACCTCCTACGAGCAGTACTTC
TRBV14	NA	TRBJ2-7	CASSLRDSHEQYF	TGTGCCAGCAGCCTCCGAGACAGCCACGAGCAGTACTTC
TRBV5-1	NA	TRBJ2-2	CASSLALGAGELFF	TGCGCCAGCAGCTTGGCCCTGGGAGCCGGGGAGCTGTTTTTT
TRBV7-2	TRBD2	TRBJ2-3	CASRIAGEDRAQYF	TGTGCCAGCAGGATAGCGGGGGAGGATCGGGCGCAGTATTTT
TRBV27	NA	TRBJ1-2	CATSLGAGYGYTF	TGTGCCACCTCGTTGGGGGCTGGCTATGGCTACACCTTC
TRBV7-6	TRBD1	TRBJ2-7	CASSARDSSYEQYF	TGTGCCAGCAGCGCCCGGGACAGTTCCTACGAGCAGTACTTC
TRBV20-1	NA	TRBJ1-1	CSARKGAEAFF	TGCAGTGCTAGAAAGGGGGCTGAAGCTTTCTTT
TRBV6-5	TRBD1	TRBJ2-2	CASSYRDRAWELFF	TGTGCCAGCAGTTACCGGGACAGGGCGTGGGAGCTGTTTTTT
TRBV2	TRBD1	TRBJ1-1	CASGRQGNTEAFF	TGTGCCAGCGGACGACAGGGGAACACTGAAGCTTTCTTT
TRBV5-1	NA	TRBJ1-3	CASSSLGTGNTIYF	TGCGCCAGCAGCTCATTAGGGACAGGAAACACCATATATTTT
TRBV10-2	NA	TRBJ2-7	CASSVGQHYEQYF	TGCGCCAGCAGTGTAGGACAGCACTACGAGCAGTACTTC
TRBV21-1	NA	TRBJ1-4	CASSPCEKLFF	TGTGCCAGCAGCCCTTGTGAAAAACTGTTTTTT
TRBV2	NA	TRBJ2-2	CASSESLTGELFF	TGTGCCAGCAGTGAGAGCTTAACCGGGGAGCTGTTTTTT
TRBV7-6	NA	TRBJ1-1	CASSLEGPGNTEAFF	TGTGCCAGCAGCTTGGAGGGGCCGGGGAACACTGAAGCTTTCTTT
TRBV7-9	NA	TRBJ2-7	CASSLSYTGTTYEQYF	TGTGCCAGCAGCTTATCCTACACAGGGACAACCTACGAGCAGTACTTC
TRBV19	NA	TRBJ1-1	CASRGYVQSNTEAFF	TGTGCCAGTAGAGGTTACGTACAGTCGAACACTGAAGCTTTCTTT
TRBV6-5	NA	TRBJ2-5	CASRAWRYETQYF	TGTGCCAGCAGGGCCTGGAGATACGAGACCCAGTACTTC
TRBV4-2	NA	TRBJ2-7	CASSQNHGVAYEQYF	TGTGCCAGCAGCCAAAACCACGGGGTTGCCTACGAGCAGTACTTC
TRBV9	NA	TRBJ2-7	CASSVFDSGSGEQYF	TGTGCCAGCAGCGTTTTCGACAGCGGGTCTGGTGAGCAGTACTTC
TRBV28	TRBD1	TRBJ2-4	CASSYRGLAKNIQYF	TGTGCCAGCAGTTACAGGGGGCTAGCCAAAAACATTCAGTACTTC
TRBV9	TRBD2	TRBJ2-2	CASSDPGTSGLLNTGELFF	TGTGCCAGCAGCGATCCCGGGACTAGCGGACTACTGAACACCGGGGAGCTGTTTTTT
TRBV7-9	NA	TRBJ1-1	CASSSGLFRDLNTEAFF	TGCGCCAGCAGCTCCGGCCTTTTTCGGGATCTGAACACTGAAGCTTTCTTT
TRBV7-6	TRBD1	TRBJ2-7	CASSRRGQGTTYEQYF	TGTGCCAGCAGCCGAAGAGGACAGGGTACAACCTACGAGCAGTACTTC
TRBV11-2	TRBD2	TRBJ2-3	CASTLAGASATQYF	TGTGCCAGCACACTAGCGGGGGCCTCCGCTACGCAGTATTTT
TRBV19	NA	TRBJ2-1	CASSIWGRGANEQFF	TGTGCCAGTAGTATATGGGGCCGGGGGGCGAATGAGCAGTTCTTC
TRBV5-1	NA	TRBJ1-3	CASSLAEGTPSGNTIYF	TGCGCCAGCAGCTTGGCGGAGGGCACACCCTCTGGAAACACCATATATTTT
TRBV6-1	TRBD2	TRBJ2-3	CASSERTSLADTQYF	TGTGCCAGCAGTGAAAGGACTAGCCTGGCAGATACGCAGTATTTT